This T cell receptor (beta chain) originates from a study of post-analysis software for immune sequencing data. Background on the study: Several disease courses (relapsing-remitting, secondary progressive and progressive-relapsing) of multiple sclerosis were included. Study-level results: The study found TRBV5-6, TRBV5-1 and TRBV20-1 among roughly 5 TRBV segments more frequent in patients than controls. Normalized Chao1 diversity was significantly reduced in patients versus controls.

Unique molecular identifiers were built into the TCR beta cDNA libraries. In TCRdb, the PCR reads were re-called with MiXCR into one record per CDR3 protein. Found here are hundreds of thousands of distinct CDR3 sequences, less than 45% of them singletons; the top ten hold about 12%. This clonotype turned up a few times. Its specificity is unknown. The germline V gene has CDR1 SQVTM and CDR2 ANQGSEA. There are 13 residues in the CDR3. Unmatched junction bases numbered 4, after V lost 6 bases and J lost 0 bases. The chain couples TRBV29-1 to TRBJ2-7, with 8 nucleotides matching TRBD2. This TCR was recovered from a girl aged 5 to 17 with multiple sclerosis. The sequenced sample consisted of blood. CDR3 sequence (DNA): TGCAGCGTCCGAGCGGGGGACTCCTACGAGCAGTACTTC. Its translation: CSVRAGDSYEQYF.